Given below is one TCR beta chain in context. Those enrolled in Seattle joined during active infection and were followed longitudinally afterward. This CDR3 spans 15 amino acids. V shed 2 bases, J shed 3 bases, and the junction held 4 bases outside the gene matches. Looked up from germline, CDR1 is SGHNT and CDR2 is YYREEE (reference sequence). In the study's own analysis: Estimated nucleated cell counts came from reference gene primer amplification. Generated by immunoSEQ multiplex PCR, the TCRdb table keeps only in-frame clones and is missing some. V, J and clone size reflect that table, while D and trimming were determined from the DNA. Among about 200,000 clones, roughly 80% were seen once, and the ten largest hold over 5%. These data are taken from a study of blood T cell repertoires in COVID-19. Whole-study context: COVID-19 samples, acute and convalescent, were from the United States, Italy and Spain. PBMCs, B-cell-depleted T cells, or T cells provided the cDNA or gDNA that made up the material.

The clonotype was recovered from a woman aged 40 to 55 with COVID-19, enrolled during active disease. The specimen was peripheral blood. The chain is built from TRBV5-4 and TRBJ2-7; 11 bases fit TRBD1. Here the CDR3 reads CASSLPGQGVYEQYF. Here the CDR3 DNA reads TGTGCCAGCAGCTTACCGGGACAGGGGGTCTACGAGCAGTACTTC.